This T cell receptor (beta chain) was sequenced for a study of CD8 T cells in ankylosing spondylitis. TCRdb analysed the 5' RACE reads with MiXCR anew, one entry per CDR3 protein. Among 100,000 or so distinct CDR3 sequences listed, about 8.1% were seen once. There are many counts of this clonotype. The target antigen is unknown. Trimming removed 1 base at V and 3 bases at J, with 6 bases between. Germline-derived CDR1 and CDR2 are MGHRA and YSYEKL. This CDR3 contains 13 residues. General study results and limits: Blood from ankylosing spondylitis patients appeared to carry a characteristic roughly 8-variant TCR beta motif.

Sample: blood, either unsorted or a sorted T cell fraction (not recorded which). The gene calls are TRBV4-1 and TRBJ1-1, with unresolved D. The sequence was collected from a male donor with ankylosing spondylitis. The CDR3 sequence is CASSQGSDTEAFF. CDR3 bases: TGCGCCAGCAGCCAAGGTTCCGACACTGAAGCTTTCTTT.